The 30 T cell receptor beta chains listed next were all sequenced from one sample in a study of Ad26.COV2.S vaccination and SARS-CoV-2 variants. Documented treatment: around 19 received Ad26.COV2.S at low or high dose, single or two shots; five or six received placebo; per-sample allocation not given. Day 63 after the first injection of vaccine or placebo was the sampling time. The protocol was immunoSEQ multiplex PCR, while the TCRdb copy is restricted to in-frame clones and leaves out a portion. The sample gives some 350,000 clones, roughly 90% of which show up once; approximately 5% is in the top ten. The specimen comprised peripheral blood, sampled in a trial of Ad26.COV2.S vaccine versus placebo. Every receptor here comes from a person aged 18-65 years who received the Ad26.COV2.S COVID-19 vaccine or a placebo.

The chain combines TRBV4-2 with TRBJ2-3; D is tentatively TRBD1 or TRBD2 (5 bases each). The CDR3 runs to 14 residues. V lost 2 bases, J lost 6 bases, and 12 bases lay in between. Germline assignment: CDR1 LGHNA and CDR2 YNFKEQ. Here the CDR3 reads CASSQQLGTDTQYF. In DNA form, the CDR3 reads TGTGCCAGCAGCCAACAGCTGGGGACGGATACGCAGTATTTT.

This clone was counted between two and nine times. This chain joins TRBV9 and TRBJ1-3; 8 bases line up with TRBD1. The germline V gene has CDR1 SGDLS and CDR2 YYNGEE. The CDR3 is 13 residues long. The trim removed 7 bases at V and 4 bases at J, leaving 4 bases unmatched. In DNA, the CDR3 is TGTGCCAGCTCGACAGGGGCCGGAAACACCATATATTTT. Translated, it gives CASSTGAGNTIYF.

The V gene is TRBV27, the J gene TRBJ1-1; TRBD1 agrees at 8 bases. CDR3 length equals 14 residues. The V and J ends lost 5 bases and 5 bases, in that order; junction bases with no gene match: 7. Germline V gene data show CDR1 as MNHEY and CDR2 as SMNVEV (reference sequence). The CDR3 spells CASSPRDRRTEAFF. The CDR3 DNA reads TGTGCCAGCAGTCCCCGGGACAGGAGGACTGAAGCTTTCTTT.

The rearrangement uses TRBV6-6 and TRBJ1-5, with 9 bases that match TRBD1. The CDR3 spans 16 residues. Losses at the gene ends were 5 bases for V and 0 bases for J; bases not matched to a gene: 5. Germline V gives CDR1 MNHNY, CDR2 SVGAGI (reference sequence). The CDR3 nucleotides are TGTGCCAGCAGTGGGAGGACAGGGGATAGCAATCAGCCCCAGCATTTT. Translation: CASSGRTGDSNQPQHF.

V is TRBV5-6 and J is TRBJ1-6, with D possibly being TRBD1 (5 bases). Trimming took off 4 bases at V and 11 bases at J, with 13 bases between the two ends. Germline CDR1 is SGHDT and CDR2 is YYEEEE. CDR3 length: 13 amino acids. DNA of the CDR3: TGTGCCAGCAGCACGGGGGGGGAACCACCCCTCCACTTT. Protein: CASSTGGEPPLHF.

The J gene is TRBJ2-1, the V gene TRBV3-1 (or the pseudogene TRBV3-2); D remains ambiguous. V was trimmed by 2 bases and J by 6 bases, leaving 11 bases between them. Germline CDR1 reads LGHDT; CDR2 reads YNNKEL (reference sequence). The CDR3 is 14 residues long. The chain's CDR3 is CASSQIYPANEQFF. The CDR3 region has the DNA TGTGCCAGCAGCCAAATTTACCCGGCCAATGAGCAGTTCTTC.

Comments on this clone: This sample includes further DNA sequences coding for the same CDR3. The V gene is TRBV2, the J gene TRBJ1-1; D not resolved. CDR3 length equals 13 residues. Germline V lookup: CDR1 SNHLY, CDR2 FYNNEI. V was cut by 6 bases and J by 1 base, with 9 bases left in between. Here the CDR3 reads CASSAHENTEAFF. The CDR3 coding sequence is TGTGCCAGCAGCGCACATGAGAACACTGAAGCTTTCTTT.

This chain joins TRBV28 and TRBJ2-7; D gene uncertain. The germline V gene has CDR1 MDHEN and CDR2 SYDVKM. The CDR3 has 13 amino acids. V was clipped by 7 bases and J by 7 bases, with 17 bases between them. This CDR3 reads CASTPDSTREQYV. The CDR3 DNA reads TGTGCCAGCACCCCGGATTCTACCCGAGAGCAGTACGTC.

The CDR3 loop reads CASSARGGFENTIYF. As DNA, the CDR3 is TGTGCCAGCAGCGCTCGAGGGGGCTTCGAAAACACCATATATTTT. V is TRBV9 and J is TRBJ1-3; 7 bases are shared with TRBD1. The CDR3 is 15 amino acids. Germline values: CDR1 SGDLS, CDR2 YYNGEE. V shed 3 bases, J shed 6 bases, and the junction held 9 bases outside the gene matches.

To note about this clone: At one of its ends the junction is not consistent with the germline gene, which may arise from a read error. The chain employs TRBV30 and TRBJ1-1, with D maybe TRBD1 (5 bases). The CDR3 contains 12 residues. The V gene's germline CDR1 is GTSNPN and CDR2 SVGIG (reference sequence). In DNA, the CDR3 is TGTGCCTGGAGTGTACGGGCAGTTGGGGGTGGCTTT. Its translation: CAWSVRAVGGGF.

The CDR3 DNA is TGTGCCAGCAGCCCCGGCAGTAAGGGCTACACCTTC. Translated, it gives CASSPGSKGYTF. The J gene is TRBJ1-2, the V gene TRBV11-2; D unclear. CDR3 length: 12 residues. Germline V CDR1 and CDR2: SGHAT, FQNNGV. Trimming pared 5 bases from V and 8 bases from J, leaving 12 bases between.

This clone was seen only a few times. The genes are TRBV28 and TRBJ2-2; TRBD2 matches 7 bases. V trimming: 7 bases; J trimming: 10 bases; junction bases outside the gene matches: 12. This CDR3 region has 14 residues. CDR1 and CDR2 from the germline V gene are MDHEN and SYDVKM. Written as DNA, the CDR3 is TGTGCCAGCATCCCCGGCGGGGGAACCCTGGAGCTGTTTTTT. This sequence encodes CASIPGGGTLELFF.

This chain connects TRBV9 to TRBJ2-3; tentatively, D is TRBD2 (5 bases). Germline V gene sequence: CDR1 SGDLS, CDR2 YYNGEE. This CDR3 has 18 residues. V dropped 3 bases and J dropped 3 bases, with 23 bases sitting between them. CDR3 sequence (DNA): TGTGCCAGCAGCGCTACTAATGCGGTGGTAGCGAGTACAGATACGCAGTATTTT. Protein sequence: CASSATNAVVASTDTQYF.

The chain carries TRBV14 and TRBJ1-3, with 7 bases that match TRBD1. V dropped 0 bases and J dropped 9; count of bases not matched to a gene: 5. The CDR3 spans 14 residues. The germline CDR1 and CDR2 sequences are SGHDN and FVKESK. This CDR3 is CASSQDRGFGTIYF. The CDR3, as DNA: TGTGCCAGCAGCCAAGACAGGGGGTTCGGCACCATATATTTT.

The chain recombines TRBV18 with TRBJ2-7; TRBD1 might be the D (5 bases). CDR1 is KGHSH, CDR2 LQKENI, per germline. The CDR3 runs 16 residues. V lost 6 bases to trimming and J lost 2 bases, with 20 bases between them. For the CDR3, the DNA is TGTGCCAGCTCCCAAGTAATAGGGGCGGCAACCTACGAGCAGTACTTC. Protein product: CASSQVIGAATYEQYF.

The V and J genes are TRBV27 and TRBJ1-1, with a tentative D call TRBD1 (5 bases). The CDR3 is 13 residues long. V lost 8 bases, J lost 2 bases, and 12 bases lay in between. CDR1 is MNHEY and CDR2 is SMNVEV in the germline V gene (reference sequence). For the CDR3, the DNA is TGTGCCAGCGCCTGGGGGAGTAACACTGAAGCTTTCTTT. Translating gives CASAWGSNTEAFF.

V gene TRBV24-1 combines with J gene TRBJ2-2; D is unresolved. Germline V CDR1 and CDR2: KGHDR, SFDVKD. The CDR3 has 16 amino acids. The V end lost 3 bases, the J end lost 6 bases, and 16 bases lay between the germline ends. For the CDR3, the DNA is TGTGCCACCAGTGATGGACGAAGCAGCCGGGCCGGGGAGCTGTTTTTT. Its protein product is CATSDGRSSRAGELFF.

This clone was detected only a few times. The chain joins TRBV5-4 to TRBJ1-6; D is unclear. Deletions cut 4 bases from V and 6 bases from J, with 14 bases between. This CDR3 is built from 15 residues. The germline V gene encodes CDR1 SGHNT and CDR2 YYREEE (reference sequence). DNA for the CDR3: TGTGCCAGCAGCCGCCTTGGTGGCACTAATTCACCCCTCCACTTT. This sequence encodes CASSRLGGTNSPLHF.

V gene TRBV5-1 combines with J gene TRBJ2-1; D ambiguous. The ends were cut back, 0 bases at V and 9 bases at J, with 13 bases in the middle. The V gene's germline CDR1 is SGHRS and CDR2 YFSETQ. This CDR3 is built from 14 residues. CDR3 amino acids: CASSLEGGVGEQFF. CDR3 bases: TGCGCCAGCAGCTTGGAGGGCGGTGTCGGTGAGCAGTTCTTC.

The V and J genes are TRBV5-6 and TRBJ2-2; D is perhaps TRBD1 (5 bases). Between the trimmed V and J ends, which lost 1 base and 5 bases, there was a span of 9 bases. Germline CDR1 SGHDT, CDR2 YYEEEE. The CDR3 spans 14 residues. The chain's CDR3 is CASSLQGRTGELFF. The CDR3 DNA sequence: TGTGCCAGCAGCTTGCAGGGAAGGACCGGGGAGCTGTTTTTT.

The genes are TRBV5-6 and TRBJ1-4; 8 bases are a match to TRBD1. This CDR3 has 15 residues. Germline CDR1 reads SGHDT; CDR2 reads YYEEEE. After removal of 4 bases from V and 5 bases from J, the junction contained 7 bases not matched to a gene. The DNA for the CDR3 is TGTGCCAGCAGCCTCACGGACAGGGTAAATGAAAAACTGTTTTTT. As protein: CASSLTDRVNEKLFF.

J is TRBJ1-5 and V is TRBV3-1 (or the pseudogene TRBV3-2), with D maybe TRBD1 (5 bases). The length of the CDR3 is 13 residues. The V gene's germline CDR1 is LGHDT and CDR2 YNNKEL (reference sequence). Trimming pared 4 bases from V and 1 base from J, leaving 5 bases between. CDR3 bases: TGTGCCAGCAGCCGGGGGAGCAATCAGCCCCAGCATTTT. Protein product: CASSRGSNQPQHF.

V usage is TRBV19 and J usage is TRBJ1-1, with a tentative D call TRBD1 (5 bases). V was shortened by 1 base and J by 8 bases, with 11 bases between the two germline ends. The CDR3 is 13 amino acids. Germline loops: CDR1 LNHDA, CDR2 SQIVND (reference sequence). This chain's CDR3 is CASSIAGRYEAFF. CDR3 sequence (DNA): TGTGCCAGTAGTATAGCAGGGAGGTACGAAGCTTTCTTT.

This chain links TRBV18 with TRBJ1-5; 8 bases align to TRBD1. The CDR3 runs to 18 residues. The germline V gene encodes CDR1 KGHSH and CDR2 LQKENI. J was trimmed by 4 bases and V by 4 bases; bases with no gene match: 15. CDR3 sequence reads: CASSLMGGGQGTNQPQHF. Here the CDR3 DNA reads TGTGCCAGCTCACTAATGGGAGGCGGACAGGGAACTAATCAGCCCCAGCATTTT.

This chain uses TRBV4-1 with TRBJ2-1, with 7 bases identical to TRBD2. V lost 0 bases, J lost 4 bases, and 9 bases stayed unmatched. Germline V gene sequence: CDR1 MGHRA, CDR2 YSYEKL. The CDR3 spans 17 residues. Here the CDR3 reads CASSQEGGLTRYNEQFF. For the CDR3, the DNA is TGCGCCAGCAGCCAAGAGGGAGGGTTGACGCGTTACAATGAGCAGTTCTTC.

The chain has TRBV13 and TRBJ2-2, with D possibly matching TRBD2 (6 bases). The CDR3 spans 15 residues. Trimming removed 5 bases at V and 7 bases at J, with 17 bases between. CDR1 and CDR2 from the germline V gene are PRHDT and FYEKMQ (reference sequence). The CDR3 protein is CASSPPGTDDGELFF. CDR3 nucleotides: TGTGCCAGCAGCCCCCCCGGGACTGATGACGGGGAGCTGTTTTTT.

This CDR3 reads CASSRHGDTQYF. For the CDR3, the DNA is TGTGCCAGCAGCCGGCACGGAGATACGCAGTATTTT. The rearrangement links TRBV7-8 to TRBJ2-3; D uncertain. The CDR3 is 12 residues long. Germline V gene data show CDR1 as SGHVS and CDR2 as FQNEAQ. V lost 5 bases to trimming and J lost 5 bases, with 8 bases between them. Complete variable domain (other parts from reference TRBV7-8 and TRBJ2-3): GAGVSQSPRYKVAKRGQDVALRCDPISGHVSLFWYQQALGQGPEFLTYFQNEAQLDKSGLPSDRFFAERPEGSVSTLKIQRTQQEDSAVYLCASSRHGDTQYFGPGTRLTVL.

V and J are TRBV7-9 and TRBJ2-4; maybe TRBD2 (6 bases). CDR3 length: 15 residues. Germline CDR1 and CDR2: SEHNR and FQNEAQ (reference sequence). Between the trimmed V and J ends, which lost 5 bases and 9 bases, there was a span of 20 bases. In DNA form, the CDR3 reads TGTGCCAGCAGCGTGTCCCTCCGGGACTTATCCATTCAGTACTTC. Its protein product is CASSVSLRDLSIQYF.

The chain links TRBV7-2 to TRBJ1-2; the match to TRBD1 covers 8 bases. CDR3 size: 16 residues. J was trimmed by 3 bases and V by 1 base; bases with no gene match: 7. The V gene's germline CDR1 is SGHTA and CDR2 FQGNSA. As DNA, the CDR3 is TGTGCCAGCAGCTTAGATTTGCAGGGGGCCGACTATGGCTACACCTTC. Its translation is CASSLDLQGADYGYTF.

The chain is built from TRBV15 and TRBJ1-2; no clear D gene. The V gene lost 0 bases and the J gene lost 6 bases, with 11 bases spanning the gap. The CDR3 has 14 amino acids. Germline V gene lookup returns CDR1 LNHNV and CDR2 YYDKDF (reference sequence). In DNA form, the CDR3 reads TGTGCCACCAGCAGAGATCCGGCGTTGGATGGCTACACCTTC. Amino acid sequence: CATSRDPALDGYTF.